A single sample gave rise to the 7 T cell receptor beta chains below, sequenced in a study of shared T cell receptors in the human thymus. Assay: immunoSEQ multiplex PCR; the TCRdb copy retains only in-frame clones and omits some. The sample has about 710,000 clones, about 87% seen once. This sample also appeared in a second study, on human thymus T cells.

Source material: thymocytes. Source of these receptors: a boy under two years old with a congenital heart defect.

This clone is a singleton in its sample. The genes are TRBV5-4 and TRBJ2-3; D ambiguous. Germline V lookup: CDR1 SGHNT, CDR2 YYREEE (reference sequence). The CDR3 spans 14 residues. V gave up 4 bases and J gave up 0 bases, with 9 bases separating them. The CDR3 sequence: CASSLRESTDTQYF. DNA for the CDR3: TGTGCCAGCAGCCTGAGAGAGAGCACAGATACGCAGTATTTT.

The rearrangement uses TRBV28 and TRBJ1-6, with a weak D call TRBD1 (6 bases). Germline CDR1 reads MDHEN; CDR2 reads SYDVKM. Between the trimmed V and J ends, which lost 4 bases and 4 bases, there was a span of 8 bases. This CDR3 contains 14 residues. The DNA of the CDR3 is TGTGCCAGCAGTTGGACAGTATATAATTCACCCCTCCACTTT. Translated: CASSWTVYNSPLHF.

In DNA form, the CDR3 reads TGTGCCAGCAGCTTGGGCGGATACTCCTACAATGAGCAGTTCTTC. This gives the protein CASSLGGYSYNEQFF. This sequence joins TRBV5-6 and TRBJ2-1; D is undetermined. The CDR3 spans 15 residues. The germline gives CDR1 SGHDT, CDR2 YYEEEE. Trimming cost V 0 bases and J 0 bases, with 7 bases left between them.

The V and J genes are TRBV29-1 and TRBJ1-2, with 7 bases fitting TRBD1. Germline CDR1 reads SQVTM; CDR2 reads ANQGSEA. The trim removed 7 bases at V and 8 bases at J, leaving 7 bases unmatched. This CDR3 spans 11 amino acids. In nucleotides, the CDR3 is TGCAGCGGAGACAGGGATAGCGGCTACACCTTC. This encodes CSGDRDSGYTF. The complete variable domain, with remaining parts taken from reference TRBV29-1 and TRBJ1-2, reads SAVISQKPSRDICQRGTSLTIQCQVDSQVTMMFWYRQQPGQSLTLIATANQGSEATYESGFVIDKFPISRPNLTFSTLTVSNMSPEDSSIYLCSGDRDSGYTFGSGTRLTVV.

This sequence joins TRBV4-3 and TRBJ2-7; TRBD1 matches at 7 bases. The CDR3 extends over 13 amino acids. Germline V gives CDR1 LGHNA, CDR2 YSLEER. The V and J ends lost 1 base and 6 bases, in that order; junction bases with no gene match: 3. The CDR3 region has the DNA TGCGCCAGCAGCCAAGTAAGGGGGCGCGAGCAGTACTTC. Residues: CASSQVRGREQYF.

The chain links TRBV5-1 to TRBJ2-7; 10 nucleotides line up with TRBD1. Trimming took 0 bases from V and 6 from J; bases not matched to a gene: 6. Germline assignment: CDR1 SGHRS and CDR2 YFSETQ. The CDR3 is 15 amino acids. In DNA form, the CDR3 reads TGCGCCAGCAGCTTGGGCGGGACAGGGGATGTCGAGCAGTACTTC. It codes for CASSLGGTGDVEQYF. Full variable domain (rest looked up from reference TRBV5-1 and TRBJ2-7): KAGVTQTPRYLIKTRGQQVTLSCSPISGHRSVSWYQQTPGQGLQFLFEYFSETQRNKGNFPGRFSGRQFSNSRSEMNVSTLELGDSALYLCASSLGGTGDVEQYFGPGTRLTVT.

This clone came up once. V usage is TRBV14 and J usage is TRBJ2-7; a weak D match, TRBD1 (5 bases). Germline CDR1 reads SGHDN; CDR2 reads FVKESK. CDR3 size: 14 residues. V lost 0 bases and J 5 bases, leaving 11 bases between the germline ends. The CDR3 coding sequence is TGTGCCAGCAGCCAAGATGTAGACAGCAACGAGCAGTACTTC. Its translation: CASSQDVDSNEQYF.